Sequencing of this T cell receptor (beta chain) was carried out in a study of graft-versus-host responses after intestinal transplantation. To note about this clone: Its antigen remains unknown.

Profiled with immunoSEQ multiplex PCR; TCRdb holds only in-frame clones, not every one. The data contain roughly 100,000 clones, roughly 89% of them singletons. The sequences come from unstimulated CD4+ T cells sorted from spleen or lymph node cells, collected before transplant. This receptor was obtained from a human donor who was the organ donor for an intestinal transplant.

The CDR3 nucleotides read TGTGCCAGTAGGGATTCGACAGGGATCGAGTATGGCTACACCTTC. It codes for CASRDSTGIEYGYTF. The V call is TRBV19, the J call TRBJ1-2, with 7 nucleotides matching TRBD1. The CDR3 covers 15 residues. J lost 5 bases, V lost 6 bases, and 12 bases had no gene match. Germline V lookup: CDR1 LNHDA, CDR2 SQIVND (reference sequence).